The rows below give T cell receptor beta chains drawn from one sample of a study of T cell repertoires in cytomegalovirus infection. TCRdb redid the calling of the reads with MiXCR, one entry per CDR3 protein. The table includes around 100,000 distinct CDR3 sequences, approximately 15% detected once. Material: PBMCs. Every receptor here comes from a human donor in good health (CMV status not recorded). Some clones in this sample may be carry-over from other donors' samples. CDR3s include the opening cysteine and the closing phenylalanine or tryptophan. Each record gives: V gene, clone size, J gene, D gene, CDR3 protein, CDR3 DNA. A D gene is named only where the DNA matches it firmly. Expanded clones are given a class, and other clones once, few, many or no size at all.

TRBV20-1	NA	TRBJ2-1	NA	CSARDSSLGGRDEQFF	TGCAGTGCTAGAGATTCGAGCCTTGGCGGTCGCGATGAGCAGTTCTTC
TRBV5-4	few	TRBJ1-2	NA	CASSLETGTGGYTF	TGTGCCAGCAGCTTGGAAACAGGGACTGGCGGCTACACCTTC
TRBV28	NA	TRBJ2-5	NA	CASSLRLANSETQYF	TGTGCCAGCAGTTTAAGGCTAGCCAATTCAGAGACCCAGTACTTC
TRBV4-1	many	TRBJ2-3	NA	CASSQGQRRDTQYF	TGCGCCAGCAGCCAAGGGCAGCGGCGGGATACGCAGTATTTT
TRBV7-2	many	TRBJ1-2	NA	CASSLVKGFHGYTF	TGTGCCAGCAGCTTGGTAAAGGGATTTCATGGCTACACCTTC
TRBV14	NA	TRBJ2-5	NA	CASSHAETQYF	TGTGCCAGCAGCCACGCAGAGACCCAGTACTTC
TRBV7-2	many	TRBJ2-7	NA	CASSLIAGATSYEQYF	TGTGCCAGCAGCTTAATTGCGGGGGCCACCTCCTACGAGCAGTACTTC
TRBV29-1	NA	TRBJ2-1	TRBD1	CSVRQGSGNEQFF	TGCAGCGTGAGACAGGGGAGTGGGAATGAGCAGTTCTTC
TRBV6-2/TRBV6-3	many	TRBJ1-1	NA	CAIDGVGTEAFF	TGTGCCATCGACGGGGTCGGCACTGAAGCTTTCTTT
TRBV7-2	many	TRBJ1-5	NA	CASSLSGYSNQPQHF	TGTGCCAGCAGCTTAAGCGGATATAGCAATCAGCCCCAGCATTTT
TRBV7-8	many	TRBJ2-3	NA	CASSSSGTDTQYF	TGTGCCAGCAGCTCAAGCGGCACAGATACGCAGTATTTT
TRBV2	few	TRBJ2-3	NA	CASAGRPTDTQYF	TGTGCCAGCGCGGGGAGACCCACAGATACGCAGTATTTT
TRBV5-6	many	TRBJ2-7	NA	CASSLGNEQYF	TGTGCCAGCAGCTTGGGGAACGAGCAGTACTTC
TRBV20-1	NA	TRBJ1-4	TRBD1	CSAQLGTGADEKLFF	TGCAGTGCTCAGCTTGGGACAGGGGCAGATGAAAAACTGTTTTTT
TRBV19	many	TRBJ2-1	NA	CASSISREQFF	TGTGCCAGTAGTATATCCAGGGAGCAGTTCTTC
TRBV7-3	few	TRBJ2-1	TRBD2	CASSSTPSASGVYNEQFF	TGTGCCAGCAGCTCTACCCCCTCGGCTAGCGGGGTCTACAATGAGCAGTTCTTC
TRBV7-2	many	TRBJ2-3	TRBD2	CASSLRGNQAGGNTDTQYF	TGTGCCAGCAGCTTACGAGGGAACCAGGCCGGGGGGAACACAGATACGCAGTATTTT
TRBV7-9	many	TRBJ2-7	NA	CASSGRGGSSSYEQYF	TGTGCCAGCAGCGGCCGCGGAGGATCCAGCTCCTACGAGCAGTACTTC
TRBV20-1	NA	TRBJ1-6	NA	CSARLREGNSPLHF	TGCAGTGCTCGACTCCGGGAAGGGAATTCACCCCTCCACTTT
TRBV7-2	many	TRBJ1-1	NA	CASSRGNTEAFF	TGTGCCAGCAGCCGAGGGAACACTGAAGCTTTCTTT
TRBV10-3	few	TRBJ2-7	TRBD2	CAISELAGEYEQYF	TGTGCCATCAGTGAACTGGCGGGGGAGTACGAGCAGTACTTC
TRBV7-2	NA	TRBJ2-5	TRBD1	CASSLADRGANF	TGTGCCAGCAGCTTAGCTGACAGGGGAGCCAACTTC
TRBV7-2	many	TRBJ1-1	NA	CASSLVNPEAFF	TGTGCCAGCAGCTTAGTGAACCCCGAAGCTTTCTTT
TRBV19	few	TRBJ1-1	TRBD1	CASHQGTGDWDTEAFF	TGTGCCAGCCACCAAGGCACAGGGGATTGGGACACTGAAGCTTTCTTT
TRBV5-4	few	TRBJ2-3	TRBD2	CASSGRTSGGPADTQYF	TGTGCCAGCAGCGGCCGGACTAGCGGGGGGCCGGCAGATACGCAGTATTTT
TRBV30	NA	TRBJ1-5	NA	CAWSVIDNNQPQHF	TGTGCCTGGAGTGTGATAGATAACAATCAGCCCCAGCATTTT
TRBV19	NA	TRBJ2-1	TRBD1	CASSQGARTPSSYNEQFF	TGTGCCAGTAGCCAGGGGGCTCGCACCCCCAGCTCCTACAATGAGCAGTTCTTC
TRBV7-3	many	TRBJ2-1	NA	CASSFLGGSYNEQFF	TGTGCCAGCAGCTTTTTAGGGGGGAGCTACAATGAGCAGTTCTTC
TRBV30	NA	TRBJ2-3	NA	CAWSELPDTQYF	TGTGCCTGGAGTGAGCTACCCGATACGCAGTATTTT
TRBV18	few	TRBJ1-6	NA	CASSSAQNRSPLHF	TGTGCCAGCTCATCCGCCCAGAATAGGTCACCCCTCCACTTT
TRBV29-1	NA	TRBJ2-3	TRBD2	CSVDGAGVFEWSDTQYF	TGCAGCGTTGACGGTGCGGGGGTATTCGAGTGGTCAGATACGCAGTATTTT
TRBV28	few	TRBJ1-1	TRBD1	CASSSTDRVNTEAFF	TGTGCCAGCAGTTCTACGGACAGGGTGAACACTGAAGCTTTCTTT
TRBV20-1	NA	TRBJ2-5	TRBD1	CSASRDSQETQYF	TGCAGTGCTAGCCGGGACAGCCAAGAGACCCAGTACTTC
TRBV11-2	NA	TRBJ1-1	NA	CASSLGFSLNTEAFF	TGTGCCAGCAGCTTAGGTTTCTCCCTAAACACTGAAGCTTTCTTT
TRBV7-4	NA	TRBJ2-7	TRBD2	CASSFVAGGKGYEQYF	TGTGCCAGCAGCTTCGTAGCGGGGGGAAAGGGCTACGAGCAGTACTTC
TRBV18	NA	TRBJ2-3	TRBD2	CASSPVGGSTDTQYF	TGTGCCAGCTCACCTGTCGGGGGGAGCACAGATACGCAGTATTTT
TRBV29-1	few	TRBJ2-1	TRBD1	CSVWTGSYNEQFF	TGCAGCGTCTGGACAGGGAGCTACAATGAGCAGTTCTTC
TRBV30	NA	TRBJ2-7	NA	CAWSVPSSTGALYEQYF	TGTGCCTGGAGTGTTCCTAGTTCGACGGGGGCATTGTACGAGCAGTACTTC
TRBV19	once	TRBJ1-1	NA	CASRLGPGAFF	TGTGCCAGTAGATTAGGACCGGGCGCTTTCTTT
TRBV7-9	many	TRBJ1-1	NA	CASSHTGPGTANTEAFF	TGTGCCAGCAGCCACACCGGACCCGGGACGGCGAACACTGAAGCTTTCTTT
TRBV3-1	NA	TRBJ1-4	NA	CASSPTGGGNEKLFF	TGTGCCAGCAGCCCCACCGGAGGCGGGAATGAAAAACTGTTTTTT
TRBV20-1	NA	TRBJ1-1	TRBD1	CSASTGVANTEAFF	TGCAGTGCCTCCACAGGGGTGGCGAACACTGAAGCTTTCTTT
TRBV2	NA	TRBJ1-1	NA	CAQIPRRQNTEAFF	TGTGCCCAAATCCCCAGGCGACAGAACACTGAAGCTTTCTTT
TRBV7-2	NA	TRBJ1-4	NA	CASSLQGRDEKLFF	TGTGCCAGCAGCTTGCAGGGAAGGGATGAAAAACTGTTTTTT
TRBV7-2	many	TRBJ2-1	TRBD2	CASSLGRTSRNEQFF	TGTGCCAGCAGCTTAGGAAGGACTAGCCGCAATGAGCAGTTCTTC
TRBV2	few	TRBJ2-2	TRBD1	CASSETGTGDTGELFF	TGTGCCAGCAGTGAAACGGGGACAGGGGACACCGGGGAGCTGTTTTTT